The rows below give T cell receptor beta chains drawn from one sample of a study of OX40 agonist ivuxolimab in advanced cancers. Some clones are missing from TCRdb's copy, which holds only in-frame ones; the method was immunoSEQ multiplex PCR. In the table there are more than 35,000 clones, 80% of which are singletons. Source: CD4+ or CD8+ T cells sorted from blood, taken in a trial of the OX40 agonist ivuxolimab. The receptors stem from an adult with an advanced solid tumor such as melanoma, head and neck, liver or kidney cancer. Each CDR3 is given with its conserved first and last residue. D genes are given only for firm matches. Expanded clones are given a class, and other clones once, few, many or no size at all.

D: -; size: -; J: TRBJ1-1; V: TRBV7-9; DNA: TGTGCCAGCAGACCTGGGGGGAACACTGAAGCTTTCTTT; CDR3: CASRPGGNTEAFF
D: TRBD2; size: -; J: TRBJ2-1; V: TRBV7-2; DNA: TGTGCCAGCAGCTTGAACCCGGGGGGGGAATACAATGAGCAGTTCTTC; CDR3: CASSLNPGGEYNEQFF
D: TRBD2; size: -; J: TRBJ2-5; V: TRBV7-2; DNA: TGTGCCAGCAGCTCTGACGCGGGAGGTCAGGAGACCCAGTACTTC; CDR3: CASSSDAGGQETQYF
D: -; size: -; J: TRBJ2-3; V: TRBV5-1; DNA: TGCGCCAGCACCCCTCCTGGGGCAGATACGCAGTATTTT; CDR3: CASTPPGADTQYF
D: -; size: -; J: TRBJ1-1; V: TRBV16; DNA: TGTGCCAGCAGCCAATCGGCCGGGAACACTGAAGCTTTCTTT; CDR3: CASSQSAGNTEAFF
D: TRBD2; size: -; J: TRBJ2-1; V: TRBV25-1; DNA: TGTGCCAGCAGTGACCTTAGCGGGAGGGCCCGGGAGCAGTTCTTC; CDR3: CASSDLSGRAREQFF
D: -; size: -; J: TRBJ2-3; V: TRBV7-2; DNA: TGTGCCAGCAGCTCGGTGGCAGATACGCAGTATTTT; CDR3: CASSSVADTQYF
D: TRBD1; size: -; J: TRBJ2-2; V: TRBV9; DNA: TGTGCCAGCAGCGTAGCAACAGGGGAGAACGCCGGGGAGCTGTTTTTT; CDR3: CASSVATGENAGELFF
D: -; size: -; J: TRBJ1-6; V: TRBV6-6; DNA: TGTGCCACCAACGACCTGGGGCGAGGTTCACCCCTCCACTTT; CDR3: CATNDLGRGSPLHF
D: TRBD2; size: -; J: TRBJ2-1; V: TRBV7-8; DNA: TGTGCCAGCAGCCCGGGACTAGCGAACAATGAGCAGTTCTTC; CDR3: CASSPGLANNEQFF
D: -; size: -; J: TRBJ2-7; V: TRBV28; DNA: TGTGCCAGCAGTTCAGGAAGCCCCTACGAGCAGTACTTC; CDR3: CASSSGSPYEQYF
D: -; size: -; J: TRBJ1-2; V: TRBV6-1; DNA: TGTGCCAGCAGTGAAGCGCTCACAGGGATGAACTATGGCTACACCTTC; CDR3: CASSEALTGMNYGYTF
D: -; size: -; J: TRBJ2-7; V: TRBV7-9; DNA: TGTGCCAGCAGCTATTCGACAGGAAGGTACGAGCAGTACTTC; CDR3: CASSYSTGRYEQYF
D: -; size: -; J: TRBJ1-2; V: TRBV30; DNA: TGTGCCTGGAGTGTATGGTCAAGTGGCTACACCTTC; CDR3: CAWSVWSSGYTF
D: -; size: -; J: TRBJ1-1; V: TRBV5-4; DNA: TGCGCCAGCAGCCAAGGGAGCGTTACTGAAGCTTTCTTT; CDR3: CASSQGSVTEAFF
D: TRBD2; size: -; J: TRBJ2-1; V: TRBV19; DNA: TGTGCCAGTAGTAAAACTAGCGGGAGGGCCGCTGAGCAGTTCTTC; CDR3: CASSKTSGRAAEQFF
D: -; size: -; J: TRBJ1-1; V: TRBV5-1; DNA: TGCGCCAGCAGCGCCTCCGGGACTCAAAACACTGAAGCTTTCTTT; CDR3: CASSASGTQNTEAFF
D: -; size: -; J: TRBJ2-7; V: TRBV11-2; DNA: TGTGCCAGCAGCTTATTGAGTCGGGGGGCGGTCGGGTACGAGCAGTACTTC; CDR3: CASSLLSRGAVGYEQYF
D: -; size: -; J: TRBJ2-1; V: TRBV10-2; DNA: TGCGCCAGCAGTGTTGTGACAGTTTCCTACAATGAGCAGTTCTTC; CDR3: CASSVVTVSYNEQFF
D: -; size: -; J: TRBJ1-3; V: TRBV6-1; DNA: TGTGCCAGCAGTGAAGCACCTGCTTCTGGAAACACCATATATTTT; CDR3: CASSEAPASGNTIYF
D: -; size: -; J: TRBJ2-7; V: TRBV6-1; DNA: TGTGCCAGCAGTTCGCGACACTACGAGCAGTACTTC; CDR3: CASSSRHYEQYF
D: -; size: once; J: TRBJ2-5; V: TRBV6-1; DNA: TGTGCCAGCAGTGTTTCCAGGGTTCCGGAGACCCAGTACTTC; CDR3: CASSVSRVPETQYF
D: TRBD1; size: -; J: TRBJ1-2; V: TRBV6-1; DNA: TGTGCCAGCAGGCACGACAGGGGGCGCAACTATGGCTACACCTTC; CDR3: CASRHDRGRNYGYTF
D: TRBD1; size: -; J: TRBJ1-5; V: TRBV6-1; DNA: TGTGCCAGCACGCGAACAGGGGAGCAGCCCCAGCATTTT; CDR3: CASTRTGEQPQHF
D: -; size: once; J: TRBJ1-1; V: TRBV7-9; DNA: TGTGCCAGCAGCCTAGCCCGGGGTTCAGTTCGCCGTATGAACACTGAAGCTTTCTTT; CDR3: CASSLARGSVRRMNTEAFF
D: -; size: -; J: TRBJ2-7; V: TRBV4-3; DNA: TGCGCCAGCGTAATCGGGCCTGCCTCCTACGAGCAGTACTTC; CDR3: CASVIGPASYEQYF
D: TRBD2; size: few; J: TRBJ2-3; V: TRBV7-7; DNA: TGTGCCAGCAGCCCTGGACTAGCGGTCACAGATACGCAGTATTTT; CDR3: CASSPGLAVTDTQYF
D: TRBD1; size: few; J: TRBJ2-1; V: TRBV29-1; DNA: TGCAGCGTTGAACTTGGGGGACAGGGGATATACAATGAGCAGTTCTTC; CDR3: CSVELGGQGIYNEQFF
D: TRBD1; size: -; J: TRBJ1-1; V: TRBV5-5; DNA: TGTGCCAGCAGCTTTTACCCAGGGGGGGACACTGAAGCTTTCTTT; CDR3: CASSFYPGGDTEAFF
D: -; size: -; J: TRBJ1-2; V: TRBV19; DNA: TGTGCCAGTAGTATCACGGACAGCCCCTATGGCTACACCTTC; CDR3: CASSITDSPYGYTF
D: TRBD1; size: few; J: TRBJ1-4; V: TRBV6-5; DNA: TGTGCCAGCAGTAAAGGACAGGAGGAAAAACTGTTTTTT; CDR3: CASSKGQEEKLFF
D: TRBD2; size: -; J: TRBJ2-1; V: TRBV4-3; DNA: TGCGCCAGCAGCCAAGTTTTGGCTAGCGGGATTAATGAGCAGTTCTTC; CDR3: CASSQVLASGINEQFF
D: TRBD2; size: -; J: TRBJ2-7; V: TRBV5-5; DNA: TGTGCCAGCAGCTTGGCCATCGGGACTAGCAACGAGCAGTACTTC; CDR3: CASSLAIGTSNEQYF
D: TRBD1; size: -; J: TRBJ2-7; V: TRBV11-3; DNA: TGTGCCAGCAGCTTGGGGGCAGGGGGCGAGCAGTACTTC; CDR3: CASSLGAGGEQYF
D: -; size: medium-sized; J: TRBJ2-5; V: TRBV5-4; DNA: TGTGCCAGCAGTCCAAAGGGGTCCGAGACCCAGTACTTC; CDR3: CASSPKGSETQYF
D: -; size: -; J: TRBJ1-1; V: TRBV15; DNA: TGTGCCACAGCAGAAACAGGGTTAACTGAAGCTTTCTTT; CDR3: CATAETGLTEAFF
D: -; size: -; J: TRBJ2-3; V: TRBV10-1; DNA: TGCGCCAGCAGAAATACGGCGATCAGCACAGATACGCAGTATTTT; CDR3: CASRNTAISTDTQYF
D: TRBD1; size: -; J: TRBJ2-1; V: TRBV7-9; DNA: TGTGCCAGCAGCTTATCGTGGACAGGGGGCTTGAATGAGCAGTTCTTC; CDR3: CASSLSWTGGLNEQFF
D: -; size: few; J: TRBJ1-1; V: TRBV5-1; DNA: TGCGCCAGCAGCTATTCCGAGATGAACACTGAAGCTTTCTTT; CDR3: CASSYSEMNTEAFF
D: TRBD1; size: -; J: TRBJ1-1; V: TRBV25-1; DNA: TGTGCCAGCAGTGGACAGGGGGTAAACACTGAAGCTTTCTTT; CDR3: CASSGQGVNTEAFF
D: -; size: once; J: TRBJ2-6; V: TRBV5-4; DNA: TGTGCCAGCAGCTTGGATCGGGATTCTGGGGCCAACGTCCTGACTTTC; CDR3: CASSLDRDSGANVLTF
D: -; size: -; J: TRBJ1-2; V: TRBV28; DNA: TGTGCCAGCAGTTTATCGCTTGAGGGTTGGGGCTACACCTTC; CDR3: CASSLSLEGWGYTF
D: -; size: -; J: TRBJ1-1; V: TRBV23-1; DNA: TGCGCCAGCAGTCAATGGGTGGGTAACACTGAAGCTTTCTTT; CDR3: CASSQWVGNTEAFF
D: -; size: -; J: TRBJ2-6; V: TRBV7-9; DNA: TGTGCCAGCAGCCCGGGCGCGGGACGGACCTCTGGGGCCAACGTCCTGACTTTC; CDR3: CASSPGAGRTSGANVLTF
D: -; size: -; J: TRBJ2-2; V: TRBV29-1; DNA: TGCAGCGCCACCAAAGGCACCGGGGAGCTGTTTTTT; CDR3: CSATKGTGELFF
D: -; size: -; J: TRBJ1-2; V: TRBV6-5; DNA: TGTGCCAGCAGTTACTCGACAGATTTGTTCTATGGCTACACCTTC; CDR3: CASSYSTDLFYGYTF
D: -; size: few; J: TRBJ1-2; V: TRBV12-5; DNA: TGTGCTAGTGGTCCAGCCCTCTATGGCTACACCTTC; CDR3: CASGPALYGYTF
D: -; size: once; J: TRBJ1-4; V: TRBV4-1; DNA: TGCGCCAGCAGCCAAGGGTTTCTAGGCGGAATAGGTGAAAAACTGTTTTTT; CDR3: CASSQGFLGGIGEKLFF
D: TRBD1; size: once; J: TRBJ2-3; V: TRBV5-6; DNA: TGTGCCAGCAGCGGACTGACAGGGGGGGCCGGAGATACGCAGTATTTT; CDR3: CASSGLTGGAGDTQYF
D: -; size: -; J: TRBJ2-2; V: TRBV6-1; DNA: TGTGCCAGCAGATATCAGGAGAACACCGGGGAGCTGTTTTTT; CDR3: CASRYQENTGELFF
D: TRBD1; size: -; J: TRBJ2-2; V: TRBV10-3; DNA: TGTGCCATCAGTGAGTCGGTGGACAGGGCGAACACCGGGGAGCTGTTTTTT; CDR3: CAISESVDRANTGELFF
D: -; size: -; J: TRBJ1-1; V: TRBV3-2; DNA: TGTGCCAGCAGCCACGAAGCTTTCTTT; CDR3: CASSHEAFF
D: -; size: -; J: TRBJ2-2; V: TRBV27; DNA: TGTGCCAGCAGTTTCGGGGGGCAGGGGGCCTTAGCCGGGGAGCTGTTTTTT; CDR3: CASSFGGQGALAGELFF